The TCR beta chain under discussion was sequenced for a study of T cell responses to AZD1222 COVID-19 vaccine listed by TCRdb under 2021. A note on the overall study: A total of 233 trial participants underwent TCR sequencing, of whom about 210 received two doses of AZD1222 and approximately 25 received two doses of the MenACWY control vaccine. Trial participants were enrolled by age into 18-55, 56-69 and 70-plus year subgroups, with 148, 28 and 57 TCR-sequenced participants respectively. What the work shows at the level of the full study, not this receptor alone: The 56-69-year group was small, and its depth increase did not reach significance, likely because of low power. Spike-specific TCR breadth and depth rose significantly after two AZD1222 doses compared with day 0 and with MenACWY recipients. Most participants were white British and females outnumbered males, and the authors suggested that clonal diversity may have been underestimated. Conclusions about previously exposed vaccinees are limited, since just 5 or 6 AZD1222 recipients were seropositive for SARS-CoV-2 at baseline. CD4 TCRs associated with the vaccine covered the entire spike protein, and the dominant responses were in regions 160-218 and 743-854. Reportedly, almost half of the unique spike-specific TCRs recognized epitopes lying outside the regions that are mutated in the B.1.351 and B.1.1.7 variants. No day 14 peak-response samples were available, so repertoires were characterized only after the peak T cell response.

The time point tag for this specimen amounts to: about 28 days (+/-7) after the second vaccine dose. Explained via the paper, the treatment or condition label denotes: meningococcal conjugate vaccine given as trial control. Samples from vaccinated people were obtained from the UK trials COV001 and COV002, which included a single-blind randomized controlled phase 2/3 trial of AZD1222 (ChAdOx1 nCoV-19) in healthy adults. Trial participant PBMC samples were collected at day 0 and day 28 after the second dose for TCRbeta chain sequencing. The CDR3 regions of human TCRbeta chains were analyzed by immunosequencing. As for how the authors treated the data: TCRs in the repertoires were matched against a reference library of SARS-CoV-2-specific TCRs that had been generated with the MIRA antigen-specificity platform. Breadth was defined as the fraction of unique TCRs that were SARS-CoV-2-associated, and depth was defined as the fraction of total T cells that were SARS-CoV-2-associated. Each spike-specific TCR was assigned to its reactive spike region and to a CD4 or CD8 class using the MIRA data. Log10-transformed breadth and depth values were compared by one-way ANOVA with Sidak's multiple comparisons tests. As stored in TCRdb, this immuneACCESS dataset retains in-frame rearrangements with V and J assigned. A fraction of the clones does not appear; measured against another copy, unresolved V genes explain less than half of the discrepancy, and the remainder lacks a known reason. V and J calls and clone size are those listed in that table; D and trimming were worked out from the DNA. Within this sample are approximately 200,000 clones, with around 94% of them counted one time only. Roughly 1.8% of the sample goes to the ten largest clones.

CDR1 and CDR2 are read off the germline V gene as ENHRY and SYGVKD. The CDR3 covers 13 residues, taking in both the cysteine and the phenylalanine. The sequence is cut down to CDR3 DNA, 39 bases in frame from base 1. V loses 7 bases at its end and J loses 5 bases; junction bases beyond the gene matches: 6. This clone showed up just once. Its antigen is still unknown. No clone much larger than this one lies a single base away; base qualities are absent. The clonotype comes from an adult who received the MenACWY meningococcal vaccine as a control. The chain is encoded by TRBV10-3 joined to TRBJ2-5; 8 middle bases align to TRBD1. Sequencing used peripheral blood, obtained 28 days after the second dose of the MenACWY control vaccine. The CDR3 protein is CAIKADREETQYF. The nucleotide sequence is TGTGCCATCAAAGCGGACAGGGAGGAGACCCAGTACTTC.